These T cell receptor beta chains were read from a single sample in a study of shared clonotypes between healthy human individuals. This table comes from immunoSEQ multiplex PCR, and its TCRdb copy is limited to in-frame clones, with some not included. The profile shows 490,000 or so clones, 76% of them singletons. The sequenced sample consisted of PBMCs. The receptors derive from a woman between 40 and 50 years old in good health. Some clones in this sample may be carry-over from other donors' samples. The CDR3 runs from the conserved cysteine through the conserved F or W. A D gene is named only where the DNA matches it firmly. Expanded clones get a size class; other rows say once, few or many, or leave the size out.

abundance	d_gene	j_gene	v_gene	CDR3nt	CDR3aa
few	NA	TRBJ2-1	TRBV7-3	TGTGCCAGCAGCTTGTCATGGCTAGACAATGAGCAGTTCTTC	CASSLSWLDNEQFF
NA	NA	TRBJ2-5	TRBV5-1	TGCGCCAGCAGCCGCGGGCTGTCTAGGGAGACCCAGTACTTC	CASSRGLSRETQYF
NA	TRBD1	TRBJ2-1	TRBV11-2	TGTGCCAGCAGGGGTACACGGGACAGGGGCTACAATGAGCAGTTCTTC	CASRGTRDRGYNEQFF
few	NA	TRBJ2-5	TRBV7-2	TGTGCCAGCAGCCCGGGACTCCCCGGCCCCGAGACCCAGTACTTC	CASSPGLPGPETQYF
NA	TRBD1	TRBJ2-6	TRBV11-1	TGTGCCAGCAGCTTACAGGGGGCTGGGGCCAACGTCCTGACTTTC	CASSLQGAGANVLTF
many	NA	TRBJ1-1	TRBV11-2	TGTGCCAGCAGCTTAGAACCAGATGTGAACACTGAAGCTTTCTTT	CASSLEPDVNTEAFF
NA	NA	TRBJ2-7	TRBV7-6	TGTGCCAGCAGCCGGGGCCGGGGGTCCTACGAGCAGTACTTC	CASSRGRGSYEQYF
NA	TRBD2	TRBJ2-7	TRBV18	TGTGCCAGCTCACCATGGACTAGCGGGAAGTACGAGCAGTACTTC	CASSPWTSGKYEQYF
few	NA	TRBJ2-1	TRBV6-4	TGTGCCAGCAGTGACGGGGGGTACTCCTCCTACAATGAGCAGTTCTTC	CASSDGGYSSYNEQFF
NA	NA	TRBJ1-2	TRBV28	TGTGCCAGCAGTCAAAGTTATGGCTACACCTTC	CASSQSYGYTF
NA	TRBD2	TRBJ2-2	TRBV6-5	TGTGCCAGCAGTTACACGCTAGCGGGGGGCACCGGGAAGCTGTTTTTT	CASSYTLAGGTGKLFF
NA	NA	TRBJ2-1	TRBV7-2	TGTGCCAGCAGCACCGCTGGGGGGTGGGACAATGAGCAGTTCTTC	CASSTAGGWDNEQFF
few	NA	TRBJ1-4	TRBV25-1	TGTGCCAGCAGTGCGGAGCCTCAAGGTGAAAAACTGTTTTTT	CASSAEPQGEKLFF
NA	NA	TRBJ2-1	TRBV7-9	TGTGCCAGCAGCTTAGGTTCCGGCAATGAGCAGTTCTTC	CASSLGSGNEQFF
once	NA	TRBJ2-2	TRBV25-1	TGTGCCAGCAGTGAATCGAACACCGGGGAGCTGTTTTTT	CASSESNTGELFF
few	NA	TRBJ2-7	TRBV6-6	TGTGCCAGCAGTTACTCGTTGTCGGGTACGGACGAGCAGTACTTC	CASSYSLSGTDEQYF
NA	NA	TRBJ1-4	TRBV25-1	TGTGCCAGCAGTGCGCCCTTAGGGATGGAGGAAAAACTGTTTTTT	CASSAPLGMEEKLFF
NA	NA	TRBJ1-3	TRBV30	TGTGCCTGGAGTGTTGGGTCTGGAAACACCATATATTTT	CAWSVGSGNTIYF
NA	TRBD2	TRBJ2-7	TRBV28	TGTGCCAGCAACCCCTTAGCGGGAGACGAGCAGTACTTC	CASNPLAGDEQYF
NA	TRBD1	TRBJ1-1	TRBV5-1	TGCGCCAGCAGCTTTGACAGGGTGAACACTGAAGCTTTCTTT	CASSFDRVNTEAFF
NA	NA	TRBJ1-1	TRBV6-6	TGTGCCACTTCCAGCGGGGGGAACACTGAAGCTTTCTTT	CATSSGGNTEAFF
NA	NA	TRBJ2-7	TRBV28	TGTGCCACCCAAGGGCCTGGGACTGGCAAATACGAGCAGTACTTC	CATQGPGTGKYEQYF
NA	TRBD1	TRBJ1-2	TRBV29-1	TGCAGCGTTGAAAGGACAGGGGGCGTCTATGGCTACACCTTC	CSVERTGGVYGYTF
NA	NA	TRBJ2-7	TRBV5-1	TGCGCCAGCGGGCCTGGGACGAGCTCCTACGAGCAGTACTTC	CASGPGTSSYEQYF
NA	TRBD1	TRBJ2-4	TRBV5-1	TGCGCCAGCAGCCTATTTGGACTGACAGGGGAGGAGAGCTTAGCCAAAAACATTCAGTACTTC	CASSLFGLTGEESLAKNIQYF
NA	NA	TRBJ2-5	TRBV7-8	TGTGCCAGCAGCCACCGGGACCCTCGTGAGACCCAGTACTTC	CASSHRDPRETQYF
NA	NA	TRBJ2-3	TRBV28	TGTGCCAGCAGTATCCCCGGCCGGGAAGTAGGAGATACGCAGTATTTT	CASSIPGREVGDTQYF
NA	TRBD2	TRBJ2-3	TRBV5-1	TGCGCCAGCAGCTGGACTAGCGGGAATACGCAGTATTTT	CASSWTSGNTQYF
NA	NA	TRBJ1-1	TRBV4-1	TGCGCCAGCAGCCCCCTACGGGGGGTTAACACTGAAGCTTTCTTT	CASSPLRGVNTEAFF
NA	NA	TRBJ2-1	TRBV5-4	TGTGCCAGCAGCTTCAGCAGGGTTGGGAATGAGCAGTTCTTC	CASSFSRVGNEQFF
NA	NA	TRBJ1-5	TRBV2	TGTGCCAGCAGTGCGGAGGGGATTTATCGGCCCCAGCATTTT	CASSAEGIYRPQHF
NA	TRBD1	TRBJ2-3	TRBV4-3	TGCGCCAGCAGCCCAACGCCTTGGACAGGGGCCGTGTGGGATACGCAGTATTTT	CASSPTPWTGAVWDTQYF
once	TRBD1	TRBJ1-2	TRBV4-1	TGCGCCAGCGCTATGGGGACAGGGGGTTTTAACTATGGCTACACCTTC	CASAMGTGGFNYGYTF
NA	TRBD1	TRBJ2-1	TRBV7-9	TGTGCCAGCAGCCCGCGGGACAGGGGGCGCGTCAATGAGCAGTTCTTC	CASSPRDRGRVNEQFF